Following are 15 T cell receptor beta chains from one sample sequenced in a study of shared clonotypes between healthy human individuals. Using immunoSEQ multiplex PCR, the repertoire was profiled, and TCRdb retains in-frame clones only, with some absent. The table includes about 2.3 million clones, about nine tenths detected once. The sequencing sample was made of naive CD4+ T cells from PBMCs. Subset meaning: CD45RA+ positively selected. The receptors stem from a man aged 18 to 30 in good health. Some clones in this sample may be carry-over from other donors' samples.

This sequence joins TRBV28 and TRBJ1-6, with D possibly being TRBD1 (5 bases). Trimming removed 2 bases at V and 1 base at J, with 9 bases between. CDR1 and CDR2 from the germline V gene are MDHEN and SYDVKM. The CDR3 is 16 amino acids. The CDR3 spells CASSLTGGSYNSPLHF. DNA of the CDR3: TGTGCCAGCAGTTTAACGGGGGGATCCTATAATTCACCCCTCCACTTT. The variable domain in full, completed from reference TRBV28 and TRBJ1-6, reads DVKVTQSSRYLVKRTGEKVFLECVQDMDHENMFWYRQDPGLGLRLIYFSYDVKMKEKGDIPEGYSVSREKKERFSLILESASTNQTSMYLCASSLTGGSYNSPLHFGNGTRLTVT.

This clone was found once. This sequence joins TRBV29-1 and TRBJ2-5, with a tentative D call TRBD2 (5 bases). The DNA end favors TRBJ2-7, so the J call may be wrong. Germline CDR1 is SQVTM and CDR2 is ANQGSEA. The CDR3 length is 12 residues. CDR3 bases: TGCAGCGTTGCCCGGGGTGCCCACGAGCAGTACTTC. This encodes CSVARGAHEQYF.

The chain recombines TRBV11-2 with TRBJ2-2; 15 bases map to TRBD2. After removal of 5 bases from V and 0 bases from J, the junction contained 4 bases not matched to a gene. Germline values: CDR1 SGHAT, CDR2 FQNNGV. The CDR3 runs 18 residues. The CDR3 sequence is CASSLRTSGRANTGELFF. Here the CDR3 DNA reads TGTGCCAGCAGCCTCCGGACTAGCGGGAGGGCGAACACCGGGGAGCTGTTTTTT. Drawing the rest from reference TRBV11-2 and TRBJ2-2, the complete variable domain is EAGVAQSPRYKIIEKRQSVAFWCNPISGHATLYWYQQILGQGPKLLIQFQNNGVVDDSQLPKDRFSAERLKGVDSTLKIQPAKLEDSAVYLCASSLRTSGRANTGELFFGEGSRLTVL.

This chain links TRBV2 with TRBJ2-5; no definite D call. Judging by the DNA end, TRBJ2-7 fits better; the J call may be wrong. This CDR3 is built from 14 residues. Germline V CDR1 and CDR2: SNHLY, FYNNEI. The CDR3 nucleotides are TGTGCCAGCAGGGGATCAGGACCTCCCTACGAGCAGTACTTC. Its protein is CASRGSGPPYEQYF.

V gene TRBV6-1 combines with J gene TRBJ1-2; D gene unclear. The germline V gene encodes CDR1 MNHNS and CDR2 SASEGT. V was shortened by 2 bases and J by 4 bases, with 17 bases between the two germline ends. CDR3 length equals 16 residues. The CDR3 sequence: CASSERVGDRGYGYTF. The CDR3 nucleotides are TGTGCCAGCAGTGAACGAGTCGGAGACCGGGGCTATGGCTACACCTTC.

J is TRBJ1-2 and V is TRBV18, with a weak D call TRBD1 (5 bases). V was shortened by 3 bases and J by 4 bases, with 15 bases between the two germline ends. Germline V gives CDR1 KGHSH, CDR2 LQKENI. This CDR3 has 15 amino acids. CDR3 in amino acids: CASSPSPGQTYGYTF. The CDR3 DNA is TGTGCCAGCTCACCTTCCCCAGGGCAGACCTATGGCTACACCTTC.

This clone appeared once. The chain has TRBV7-2 and TRBJ1-2; 11 nucleotides line up with TRBD1. Germline V gives CDR1 SGHTA, CDR2 FQGNSA. V gave up 1 base and J gave up 4 bases; unmatched junction bases: 2. The CDR3 covers 15 residues. This CDR3 reads CASSLVGQGGYGYTF. The CDR3 DNA is TGTGCCAGCAGCTTAGTGGGACAGGGGGGCTATGGCTACACCTTC.

The chain is built from TRBV28 and TRBJ1-2; tentatively, D is TRBD1 (6 bases). Germline CDR1 reads MDHEN; CDR2 reads SYDVKM. V was cut by 2 bases and J by 5 bases, with 18 bases left in between. The CDR3 extends over 16 amino acids. CDR3 nucleotide sequence: TGTGCCAGCAGTTTACGTGGGGGCGCCGTTATTTATGGCTACACCTTC. Translating gives CASSLRGGAVIYGYTF.

The chain couples TRBV2 to TRBJ1-3, with D possibly being TRBD1 (6 bases). Germline V lookup: CDR1 SNHLY, CDR2 FYNNEI. Deletions cut 4 bases from V and 0 bases from J, with 16 bases between. The CDR3 contains 17 residues. The CDR3 here is CASSVLATGYSGNTIYF. DNA for the CDR3: TGTGCCAGCAGTGTCTTGGCGACAGGTTACTCTGGAAACACCATATATTTT.

This rearrangement joins TRBV5-1 to TRBJ1-5; D call uncertain. Germline V CDR1 and CDR2: SGHRS, YFSETQ. CDR3 length: 15 residues. V was trimmed by 1 base and J by 4 bases, leaving 12 bases between them. The CDR3 protein is CASSLNLGSNQPQHF. In nucleotides, the CDR3 is TGCGCCAGCAGCTTGAATCTAGGCAGTAATCAGCCCCAGCATTTT.

This chain connects TRBV27 to TRBJ2-3, with 12 bases aligning to TRBD1. CDR3 length equals 14 residues. From germline, CDR1 is MNHEY and CDR2 SMNVEV (reference sequence). V dropped 6 bases and J dropped 4; count of bases not matched to a gene: 2. The CDR3, as DNA: TGTGCCAGCAGCCGGGACAGGGGGCCAGATACGCAGTATTTT. Its protein is CASSRDRGPDTQYF.

The chain employs TRBV27 and TRBJ2-7, with 7 bases fitting TRBD2. The trim removed 6 bases at V and 3 bases at J, leaving 23 bases unmatched. This CDR3 contains 19 residues. Germline V gene lookup returns CDR1 MNHEY and CDR2 SMNVEV (reference sequence). CDR3: CASSQFPRGEEVGFYEQYF. The CDR3, as DNA: TGTGCCAGCAGCCAATTTCCCCGGGGGGAGGAGGTGGGGTTCTACGAGCAGTACTTC.

J is TRBJ2-1 and V is TRBV9; 14 bases map to TRBD2. The CDR3 sequence is 15 residues long. Germline CDR1 SGDLS, CDR2 YYNGEE. V was pared by 3 bases and J by 9 bases, with 5 bases of the junction left unmatched. The CDR3 loop is CASSAGLAGVSEQFF. For the CDR3, the DNA is TGTGCCAGCAGCGCGGGACTAGCGGGAGTTTCTGAGCAGTTCTTC.

This clone was counted between two and nine times. CDR3 nucleotides: TGTGCCAGCAGCATTGGACAGGGGACTGAAGCTTTCTTT. It codes for CASSIGQGTEAFF. The chain employs TRBV11-2 and TRBJ1-1, with TRBD1 identical over 9 bases. J was trimmed by 5 bases and V by 5 bases; bases with no gene match: 3. CDR1 is SGHAT and CDR2 is FQNNGV in the germline V gene. The CDR3 has 13 residues.

This chain uses TRBV7-8 with TRBJ2-2; D is unclear. V was pared by 0 bases and J by 10 bases, with 18 bases between. CDR1 and CDR2 (germline): SGHVS, FQNEAQ. The CDR3 has 16 amino acids. The CDR3: CASSLARFVLVEELFF. Here the CDR3 DNA reads TGTGCCAGCAGCTTAGCGCGGTTCGTGCTAGTCGAGGAGCTGTTTTTT. Drawing the rest from reference TRBV7-8 and TRBJ2-2, the complete variable domain is GAGVSQSPRYKVAKRGQDVALRCDPISGHVSLFWYQQALGQGPEFLTYFQNEAQLDKSGLPSDRFFAERPEGSVSTLKIQRTQQEDSAVYLCASSLARFVLVEELFFGEGSRLTVL.